The clone carrying this T cell receptor beta chain was detected a few times. Its antigen is not identified. The CDR3 consists of 12 residues. The V gene lost 12 bases and the J gene lost 0 bases, with 10 bases spanning the gap. Germline lookup yields CDR1 KGHDR and CDR2 SFDVKD. The source of the sample is a study of T cells in Graves' hyperthyroidism and ophthalmopathy. The wider study: Peripheral blood collection took place at initial diagnosis, before any treatment. Notes on the study in general: Peripheral blood also featured most of the thyroid clonotypes expanded above 0.001.

From RNA transcripts, TCR beta CDR3 regions were amplified. The study used the HTBI primer set for a first-round RT-PCR of the TCR CDR3. TCRdb independently ran MiXCR on the multiplex PCR reads; one entry per CDR3 protein. The table has about 370,000 distinct CDR3 sequences, roughly 15% seen once. This chain links TRBV24-1 with TRBJ2-5, with D possibly TRBD1 on 6 matching bases. The TCR was taken from a woman aged 60-75 years with Graves' ophthalmopathy. Sequenced: blood. For the CDR3, the DNA is TGTGCCCACCACAGGGACCAAGAGACCCAGTACTTC. Protein: CAHHRDQETQYF.